This paragraph covers one T cell receptor beta chain sequence. What it binds is not known. The repertoire was sequenced with immunoSEQ multiplex PCR; TCRdb's copy has only in-frame clones and lacks some. The data show some 2.4 million clones, over 85% seen once. This CDR3 has 14 residues. Trimming took off 6 bases at V and 3 bases at J, with 12 bases between the two ends. CDR1 SGHKS and CDR2 YYEKEE come from the germline V gene (reference sequence). The sample comes from a study of shared clonotypes between healthy human individuals. Findings of the study overall: Genetic and exposure-history diversity was limited by the small donor number. Researchers sampled only blood; tissue repertoires likely differ.

Sequenced sample: naive CD4+ T cells from PBMCs. As to subset: CD45RA+ positively selected. This clonotype originated in a man younger than 35 in good health. Some clones in this sample may be carry-over from other donors' samples. The J gene is TRBJ1-4, the V gene TRBV5-5, with D possibly TRBD1 on 5 matching bases. CDR3 region: CASTDRGPNEKLFF. The DNA of the CDR3 is TGTGCCAGCACCGACCGGGGCCCTAATGAAAAACTGTTTTTT.